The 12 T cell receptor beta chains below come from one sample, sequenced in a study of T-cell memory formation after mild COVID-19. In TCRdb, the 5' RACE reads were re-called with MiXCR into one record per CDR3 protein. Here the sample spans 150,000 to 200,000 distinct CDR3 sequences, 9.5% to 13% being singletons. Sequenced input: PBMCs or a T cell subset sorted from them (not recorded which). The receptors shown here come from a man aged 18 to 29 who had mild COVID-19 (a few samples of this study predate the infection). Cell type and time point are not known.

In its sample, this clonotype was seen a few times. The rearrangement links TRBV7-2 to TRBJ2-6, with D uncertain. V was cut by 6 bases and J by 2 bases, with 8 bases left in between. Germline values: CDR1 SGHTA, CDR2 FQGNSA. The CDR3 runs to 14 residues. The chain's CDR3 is CASRGYTGANVLTF. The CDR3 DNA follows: TGTGCCAGCAGGGGATATACTGGGGCCAACGTCCTGACTTTC.

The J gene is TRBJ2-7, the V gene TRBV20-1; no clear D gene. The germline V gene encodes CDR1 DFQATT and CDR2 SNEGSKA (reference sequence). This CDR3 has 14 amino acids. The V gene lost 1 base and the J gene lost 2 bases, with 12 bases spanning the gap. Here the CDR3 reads CSARVEGLTYEQYF. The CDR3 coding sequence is TGCAGTGCTAGAGTTGAAGGGCTTACCTACGAGCAGTACTTC.

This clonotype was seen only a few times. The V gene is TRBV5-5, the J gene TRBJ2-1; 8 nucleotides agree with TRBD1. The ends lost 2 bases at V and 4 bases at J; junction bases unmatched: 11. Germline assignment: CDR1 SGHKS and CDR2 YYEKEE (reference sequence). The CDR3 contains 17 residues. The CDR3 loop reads CASSFSTGVWDYNEQFF. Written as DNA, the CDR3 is TGTGCCAGCAGCTTTTCGACAGGGGTGTGGGATTACAATGAGCAGTTCTTC.

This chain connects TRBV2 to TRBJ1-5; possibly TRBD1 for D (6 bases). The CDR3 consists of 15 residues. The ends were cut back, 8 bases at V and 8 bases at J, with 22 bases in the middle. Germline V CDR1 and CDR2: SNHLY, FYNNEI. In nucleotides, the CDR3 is TGTGCCAGCCTCCCCCCAGGGGTTAGGGACGAGCCCCAGCATTTT. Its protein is CASLPPGVRDEPQHF.

The CDR3 nucleotides are TGTGCCAGCAGTTACGAACGGGGAGACGGGGAGCTGTTTTTT. As protein: CASSYERGDGELFF. The chain has TRBV6-5 and TRBJ2-2, with D perhaps matching TRBD2 (5 bases). The CDR3 covers 14 residues. With 2 bases removed from V and 7 bases from J, the gap between germline ends came to 11 bases. Germline CDR1 is MNHEY and CDR2 is SVGAGI.

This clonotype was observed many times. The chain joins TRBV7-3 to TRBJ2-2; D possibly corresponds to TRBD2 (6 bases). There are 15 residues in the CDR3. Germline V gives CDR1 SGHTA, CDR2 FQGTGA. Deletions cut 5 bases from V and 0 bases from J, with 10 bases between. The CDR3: CASSRDSANTGELFF. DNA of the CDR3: TGTGCCAGCAGCCGGGACTCAGCGAACACCGGGGAGCTGTTTTTT.

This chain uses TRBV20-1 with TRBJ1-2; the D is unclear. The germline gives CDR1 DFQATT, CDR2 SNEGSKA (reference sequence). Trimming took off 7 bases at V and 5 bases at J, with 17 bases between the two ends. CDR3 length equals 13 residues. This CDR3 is CSVPENKGYGYTF. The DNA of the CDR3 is TGCAGTGTTCCCGAAAACAAAGGGTATGGCTACACCTTC.

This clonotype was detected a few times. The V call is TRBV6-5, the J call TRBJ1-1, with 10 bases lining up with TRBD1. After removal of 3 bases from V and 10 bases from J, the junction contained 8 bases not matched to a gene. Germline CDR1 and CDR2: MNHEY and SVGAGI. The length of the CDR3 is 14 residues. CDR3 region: CASSYAGTGDGAFF. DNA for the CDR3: TGTGCCAGCAGTTATGCCGGGACAGGGGATGGAGCTTTCTTT.

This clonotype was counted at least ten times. Here the CDR3 reads CASSLRGLGETQYF. The CDR3 DNA follows: TGTGCCAGCAGTTTGAGGGGTTTAGGGGAGACCCAGTACTTC. The chain couples TRBV12-3 or TRBV12-4 to TRBJ2-5; D assignment may be TRBD1 or TRBD2 (5 bases each). CDR3 length equals 14 residues. V lost 3 bases to trimming and J lost 5 bases, with 13 bases between them.

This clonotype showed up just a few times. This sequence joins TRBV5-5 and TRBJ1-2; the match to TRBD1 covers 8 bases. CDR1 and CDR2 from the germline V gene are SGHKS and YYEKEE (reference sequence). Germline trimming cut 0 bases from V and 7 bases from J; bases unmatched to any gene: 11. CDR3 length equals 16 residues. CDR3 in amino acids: CASSLAYGQGTSGYTF. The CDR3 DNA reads TGTGCCAGCAGCTTGGCATACGGACAGGGCACATCTGGCTACACCTTC.

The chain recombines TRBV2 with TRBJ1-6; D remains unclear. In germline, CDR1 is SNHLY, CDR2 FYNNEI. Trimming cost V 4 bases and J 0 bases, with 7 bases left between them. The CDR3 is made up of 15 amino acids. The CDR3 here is CASSGARSYNSPLHF. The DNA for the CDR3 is TGTGCCAGCAGTGGGGCCCGCTCCTATAATTCACCCCTCCACTTT.

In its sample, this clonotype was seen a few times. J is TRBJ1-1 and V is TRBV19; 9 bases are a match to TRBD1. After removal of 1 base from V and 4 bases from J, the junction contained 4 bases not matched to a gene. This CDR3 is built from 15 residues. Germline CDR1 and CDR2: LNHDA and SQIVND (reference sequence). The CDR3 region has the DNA TGTGCCAGTAGTATAGCCAGGACAGGGGCCACTGAAGCTTTCTTT. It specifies CASSIARTGATEAFF.